These 17 T cell receptor beta chains were all obtained from the same sample, sequenced in a study of multiple sclerosis patients with progressive multifocal leukoencephalopathy. Assay: immunoSEQ multiplex PCR; the TCRdb copy retains only in-frame clones and omits some. The sample holds some 25,000 clones; 85% to 95% are singletons and the top ten take 2% to 2.5%. The time point was: 12 to 13 months of natalizumab therapy. Sequences were derived from PBMCs, sampled from a patient treated with natalizumab. The receptors were sampled from a man aged 30 to 39 with multiple sclerosis.

This chain links TRBV18 with TRBJ2-1; 14 bases agree with TRBD2. Unmatched junction bases numbered 19, after V lost 0 bases and J lost 0 bases. Germline loops: CDR1 KGHSH, CDR2 LQKENI. This CDR3 is built from 24 residues. CDR3 sequence: CASSPPERRTSGRPRVGSYNEQFF. CDR3 sequence (DNA): TGTGCCAGCTCACCACCAGAAAGACGGACTAGCGGGAGGCCCAGGGTGGGCTCCTACAATGAGCAGTTCTTC.

This clone has just one count. This chain uses TRBV29-1 with TRBJ2-1; D unclear. The CDR3 spans 11 residues. The germline V gene encodes CDR1 SQVTM and CDR2 ANQGSEA. Trimming stripped 3 bases from V and 4 bases from J, with 4 bases between. CDR3 DNA: TGCAGCGTTGAGATGTACAATGAGCAGTTCTTC. It yields the protein CSVEMYNEQFF.

This chain joins TRBV5-6 and TRBJ2-7; D tentatively fits TRBD1 or TRBD2 (6 bases each). CDR3 length equals 13 residues. Germline V gene data show CDR1 as SGHDT and CDR2 as YYEEEE. V was pared by 0 bases and J by 6 bases, with 10 bases between. The CDR3 nucleotides are TGTGCCAGCAGCTTGGTTGGGGGGCGCGAGCAGTACTTC. Translating it yields CASSLVGGREQYF. The full variable domain, its missing parts supplied by reference TRBV5-6 and TRBJ2-7, is DAGVTQSPTHLIKTRGQQVTLRCSPKSGHDTVSWYQQALGQGPQFIFQYYEEEERQRGNFPDRFSGHQFPNYSSELNVNALLLGDSALYLCASSLVGGREQYFGPGTRLTVT.

This clone was counted between two and nine times. The chain combines TRBV21-1 with TRBJ2-7; the table names TRBD1, a call not compared with the DNA. TRBV21-1 is flagged as a pseudogene. The CDR3 sequence is 12 residues long. For the CDR3, the DNA is TGTGCCAGCGAGAGCAGGGCCAACGAGCAGTACGTC. Translation: CASESRANEQYV.

The V call is TRBV5-1, the J call TRBJ2-5, with D maybe TRBD2 (6 bases). V dropped 3 bases and J dropped 2 bases, with 11 bases sitting between them. The CDR3 consists of 14 residues. Germline CDR1 SGHRS, CDR2 YFSETQ. The CDR3 sequence is CASSSSGTQETQYF. Here the CDR3 DNA reads TGCGCCAGCAGCTCATCCGGGACTCAAGAGACCCAGTACTTC. The full variable domain, its missing parts supplied by reference TRBV5-1 and TRBJ2-5, is KAGVTQTPRYLIKTRGQQVTLSCSPISGHRSVSWYQQTPGQGLQFLFEYFSETQRNKGNFPGRFSGRQFSNSRSEMNVSTLELGDSALYLCASSSSGTQETQYFGPGTRLLVL.

V is TRBV4-3 and J is TRBJ2-1, with D hard to call. The germline V gene encodes CDR1 LGHNA and CDR2 YSLEER. CDR3 length: 15 amino acids. Trimming pared 0 bases from V and 0 bases from J, leaving 6 bases between. CDR3 sequence: CASSQDAGSYNEQFF. Written as DNA, the CDR3 is TGCGCCAGCAGCCAAGACGCAGGCTCCTACAATGAGCAGTTCTTC.

The rearrangement links TRBV9 to TRBJ1-2, with D tentatively TRBD1 (5 bases). The ends were cut back, 4 bases at V and 2 bases at J, with 21 bases in the middle. This CDR3 is 17 amino acids long. CDR1 and CDR2 (germline): SGDLS, YYNGEE. The CDR3 sequence is CASSSAPGSGPNYGYTF. CDR3 coding DNA: TGTGCCAGCAGCTCAGCGCCAGGGTCGGGTCCCAACTATGGCTACACCTTC.

The CDR3 sequence is CASSQDGRDRGPPNTEAFF. CDR3 nucleotides: TGTGCCAGCAGCCAAGATGGCCGGGACAGGGGACCGCCGAACACTGAAGCTTTCTTT. The chain uses TRBV4-2 and TRBJ1-1; the match to TRBD1 covers 10 bases. The length of the CDR3 is 19 residues. Per the germline V gene, CDR1 is LGHNA and CDR2 is YNFKEQ. Germline trimming cut 0 bases from V and 1 base from J; bases unmatched to any gene: 11.

The V gene is TRBV9, the J gene TRBJ2-1; D is possibly TRBD1 or TRBD2 (6 bases each). The CDR3 contains 15 residues. Germline-derived CDR1 and CDR2 are SGDLS and YYNGEE. V lost 0 bases, J lost 7 bases, and 14 bases lay in between. The CDR3 nucleotides read TGTGCCAGCAGCGTAGCTCATGGCGGGACAAATGAGCAGTTCTTC. Translation gives CASSVAHGGTNEQFF. Supplemented by reference TRBV9 and TRBJ2-1, the full variable domain reads DSGVTQTPKHLITATGQRVTLRCSPRSGDLSVYWYQQSLDQGLQFLIQYYNGEERAKGNILERFSAQQFPDLHSELNLSSLELGDSALYFCASSVAHGGTNEQFFGPGTRLTVL.

V is TRBV7-9 and J is TRBJ2-2; 10 nucleotides line up with TRBD1. In germline, CDR1 is SEHNR, CDR2 FQNEAQ (reference sequence). V lost 5 bases to trimming and J lost 3 bases; unmatched junction nucleotides: 6. CDR3 length: 16 residues. CDR3 region: CASSLRTGGDTGELFF. The CDR3 region has the DNA TGTGCCAGCAGCCTGAGGACAGGGGGAGACACCGGGGAGCTGTTTTTT.

The gene calls are TRBV7-8 and TRBJ1-2, with 7 bases matching TRBD1. Germline CDR1 SGHVS, CDR2 FQNEAQ. The CDR3 totals 13 residues. J gave up 2 bases and V 6 bases, and 3 bases lay outside the gene matches. This CDR3 is CASSSQGNYGYTF. The CDR3 bases are TGTGCCAGCAGTTCACAGGGGAACTATGGCTACACCTTC.

This chain uses TRBV12-5 with TRBJ2-7; D is possibly TRBD1 (6 bases). Trimming removed 7 bases from V and 4 bases from J, with 14 bases in between. The CDR3 is 13 amino acids. Per the germline V gene, CDR1 is LGHNT and CDR2 is FRNRAP. This CDR3 reads CASALRTVYEQYF. CDR3 DNA sequence: TGTGCTAGTGCCCTACGGACAGTTTACGAGCAGTACTTC.

V is TRBV6-4 and J is TRBJ2-1, with D possibly matching TRBD2 (7 bases). The CDR3 runs 15 residues. Germline V gene lookup returns CDR1 MRHNA and CDR2 SNTAGT. V was cut by 3 bases and J by 3 bases, with 12 bases left in between. The CDR3 sequence: CASSEKGGVYNEQFF. CDR3 DNA sequence: TGTGCCAGCAGTGAAAAGGGGGGGGTCTACAATGAGCAGTTCTTC.

This sequence joins TRBV18 and TRBJ1-5; tentative D call: TRBD1 (6 bases). Trimming took off 3 bases at V and 4 bases at J, with 10 bases between the two ends. The CDR3 covers 14 residues. Germline assignment: CDR1 KGHSH and CDR2 LQKENI. CDR3 DNA: TGTGCCAGCTCACCGAGGGGGGATAATCAGCCCCAGCATTTT. It encodes CASSPRGDNQPQHF.

This chain uses TRBV7-9 with TRBJ2-3; 7 bases match TRBD2. In germline, CDR1 is SEHNR, CDR2 FQNEAQ (reference sequence). The V segment lost 1 base and the J segment 3 bases; nucleotides outside the gene matches: 7. The CDR3 is 16 amino acids. The CDR3: CASSLGGLAETDTQYF. The DNA of the CDR3 is TGTGCCAGCAGCTTAGGAGGGCTAGCGGAAACAGATACGCAGTATTTT.

V and J are TRBV7-2 and TRBJ2-5; a weak D match, TRBD2 (5 bases). Germline values: CDR1 SGHTA, CDR2 FQGNSA. V lost 6 bases, J lost 4 bases, and 12 bases lay in between. There are 13 residues in the CDR3. The chain's CDR3 is CASRRGSGETQYF. DNA for the CDR3: TGTGCCAGCAGGCGAGGGTCGGGAGAGACCCAGTACTTC.

This clone was counted a single time. The V gene is TRBV6-6, the J gene TRBJ1-1; 7 bases fit TRBD1. V was clipped by 6 bases and J by 4 bases; unmatched bases: 8. The V gene's germline CDR1 is MNHNY and CDR2 SVGAGI (reference sequence). This CDR3 region has 14 residues. The CDR3 bases are TGTGCCAGCAGCATCCCAGGGGGGCGCACTGAAGCTTTCTTT. This gives the protein CASSIPGGRTEAFF.